The 29 T cell receptor beta chains below come from one sample, sequenced in a study of blood T cell repertoires in COVID-19. Sequenced by immunoSEQ multiplex PCR; TCRdb stores in-frame clones only, minus some. The profile covers 200,000 to 300,000 clones, with less than 90% appearing a single time and 6.2% taken by the ten largest. The sequencing sample was made of peripheral blood. The receptors shown here come from a man aged 55 to 70 with acute or convalescent COVID-19.

V gene TRBV27 combines with J gene TRBJ2-2, with a possible D match to TRBD1 (5 bases). Looked up from germline, CDR1 is MNHEY and CDR2 is SMNVEV (reference sequence). Trimming shortened V by 6 bases and J by 6 bases, and 8 bases separated the two germline ends. The CDR3 spans 12 residues. The CDR3 bases are TGTGCCAGCAGCCTCAGGGCCGGGGAGCTGTTTTTT. This translates into CASSLRAGELFF.

The chain is built from TRBV5-4 and TRBJ2-2; 7 bases match TRBD2. The CDR3 is 16 residues long. V shed 6 bases, J shed 4 bases, and the junction held 12 bases outside the gene matches. Germline values: CDR1 SGHNT, CDR2 YYREEE (reference sequence). CDR3 coding DNA: TGTGCCAGCACTTCTGCGGCGGGAGCGGGCACCGGGGAGCTGTTTTTT. It codes for CASTSAAGAGTGELFF.

Only one count was recorded for this clone. The chain combines TRBV5-4 with TRBJ2-5; D is perhaps TRBD2 (6 bases). This CDR3 spans 14 amino acids. V was cut by 2 bases and J by 4 bases, with 12 bases left in between. Looked up from germline, CDR1 is SGHNT and CDR2 is YYREEE (reference sequence). CDR3 in amino acids: CASSFWGEGETQYF. The CDR3 DNA follows: TGTGCCAGCAGCTTCTGGGGGGAAGGAGAGACCCAGTACTTC.

The chain combines TRBV6-5 with TRBJ2-5; 8 bases fit TRBD2. Germline-derived CDR1 and CDR2 are MNHEY and SVGAGI. The CDR3 extends over 15 amino acids. The V gene end was trimmed by 8 bases and the J gene end by 1 base; junction bases not matched to a gene: 9. CDR3 residues: CASRGGQRTQETQYF. Here the CDR3 DNA reads TGTGCCAGCCGGGGGGGGCAGCGTACCCAAGAGACCCAGTACTTC.

This chain links TRBV4-3 with TRBJ2-1; TRBD2 agrees at 7 bases. Germline CDR1 is LGHNA and CDR2 is YSLEER. J lost 8 bases, V lost 4 bases, and 5 bases had no gene match. This CDR3 is 13 amino acids long. The CDR3 DNA reads TGCGCCAGCAGCCGGGAGGGGTGGGATGAGCAGTTCTTC. Translation gives CASSREGWDEQFF.

This chain connects TRBV7-6 to TRBJ2-2; unclear D gene. The V end lost 6 bases, the J end lost 5 bases, and 7 bases lay between the germline ends. Germline V lookup: CDR1 SGHVS, CDR2 FNYEAQ. This CDR3 region has 12 residues. In DNA, the CDR3 is TGTGCCAGCAGTCAGACTACCGGGGAGCTGTTTTTT. Protein sequence: CASSQTTGELFF.

With respect to this clone: Because the CDR3 is missing its conserved closing phenylalanine or tryptophan, this is likely a read error. The chain carries TRBV27 and TRBJ1-6, with D unresolved. Trimming cost V 10 bases and J 10 bases, with 20 bases left between them. Per germline, CDR1 MNHEY and CDR2 SMNVEV (reference sequence). The CDR3 totals 14 residues. DNA of the CDR3: TGTGCCACCACATGGACCGGCGGAGGGTCACCCCTCCACGTT. It codes for CATTWTGGGSPLHV.

This chain connects TRBV5-1 to TRBJ2-7; 7 bases line up with TRBD2. From germline, CDR1 is SGHRS and CDR2 YFSETQ. After removal of 3 bases from V and 5 bases from J, the junction contained 14 bases not matched to a gene. CDR3 size: 16 residues. CDR3 protein: CASSSDGRWGSHEQYF. In nucleotides, the CDR3 is TGCGCCAGCAGCTCGGACGGGAGGTGGGGTAGCCACGAGCAGTACTTC.

V gene TRBV19 combines with J gene TRBJ2-1; 9 nucleotides agree with TRBD2. Germline V gene sequence: CDR1 LNHDA, CDR2 SQIVND (reference sequence). The CDR3 is 14 amino acids. V lost 7 bases and J lost 7; bases outside the gene matches: 8. CDR3 bases: TGTGCCAGTAACCCGCGGGGGGGAGTAAATGAGCAGTTCTTC. Residues: CASNPRGGVNEQFF.

The V gene is TRBV7-8, the J gene TRBJ1-2, with no clear D. Germline-derived CDR1 and CDR2 are SGHVS and FQNEAQ. The CDR3 is 16 residues long. The germline V and J ends were trimmed by 0 bases and 4 bases, with 15 bases remaining between them. CDR3 loop: CASSLAPPRLGYGYTF. The CDR3 DNA follows: TGTGCCAGCAGCTTAGCACCTCCCAGGCTTGGCTATGGCTACACCTTC.

The V and J genes are TRBV5-1 and TRBJ2-7; D gene ambiguous. With 6 bases removed from V and 0 bases from J, the gap between germline ends came to 13 bases. The germline V gene has CDR1 SGHRS and CDR2 YFSETQ. CDR3 length equals 14 residues. The DNA for the CDR3 is TGCGCCAGCAAACGAGGCCAGACCTCCTACGAGCAGTACTTC. It specifies CASKRGQTSYEQYF.

This chain connects TRBV15 to TRBJ1-2; D is possibly TRBD1 (5 bases). Germline V gene sequence: CDR1 LNHNV, CDR2 YYDKDF (reference sequence). V dropped 0 bases and J dropped 11 bases, with 16 bases sitting between them. The CDR3 sequence is 14 residues long. The chain's CDR3 is CATSRENRAGRYTF. Written as DNA, the CDR3 is TGTGCCACCAGCAGAGAGAATCGGGCAGGGAGGTACACCTTC.

This clone was seen ten or more times. The rearrangement links TRBV7-8 to TRBJ2-5, with D possibly being TRBD2 (6 bases). The V end lost 3 bases, the J end lost 5 bases, and 19 bases lay between the germline ends. Per the germline V gene, CDR1 is SGHVS and CDR2 is FQNEAQ. The CDR3 covers 16 residues. The CDR3 sequence: CASSFSLGGGWETQYF. The CDR3, as DNA: TGTGCCAGCAGCTTCAGTCTTGGCGGAGGGTGGGAGACCCAGTACTTC. Drawing the rest from reference TRBV7-8 and TRBJ2-5, the complete variable domain is GAGVSQSPRYKVAKRGQDVALRCDPISGHVSLFWYQQALGQGPEFLTYFQNEAQLDKSGLPSDRFFAERPEGSVSTLKIQRTQQEDSAVYLCASSFSLGGGWETQYFGPGTRLLVL.

The J gene is TRBJ1-2, the V gene TRBV19; 10 nucleotides line up with TRBD1. The CDR3 spans 14 residues. V lost 7 bases, J lost 2 bases, and 4 bases stayed unmatched. CDR1 is LNHDA, CDR2 SQIVND, per germline (reference sequence). CDR3 in amino acids: CASTPGQGNYGYTF. For the CDR3, the DNA is TGTGCCAGTACTCCGGGACAGGGGAACTATGGCTACACCTTC. The variable domain in full, with the rest retrieved from reference TRBV19 and TRBJ1-2, is DGGITQSPKYLFRKEGQNVTLSCEQNLNHDAMYWYRQDPGQGLRLIYYSQIVNDFQKGDIAEGYSVSREKKESFPLTVTSAQKNPTAFYLCASTPGQGNYGYTFGSGTRLTVV.

This clone occurred a few times. The genes are TRBV27 and TRBJ1-1, with 7 bases identical to TRBD1. Germline CDR1 reads MNHEY; CDR2 reads SMNVEV (reference sequence). The CDR3 spans 14 residues. Losses at the gene ends were 5 bases for V and 2 bases for J; bases not matched to a gene: 5. Here the CDR3 DNA reads TGTGCCAGCAGTATGACAGGGACCAACACTGAAGCTTTCTTT. Its protein is CASSMTGTNTEAFF.

Here the CDR3 DNA reads TGTGCCAGCAGCAATAACAGGGGACCCACCTACGAGCAGTACTTC. This translates into CASSNNRGPTYEQYF. The chain joins TRBV11-3 to TRBJ2-7; TRBD1 agrees at 7 bases. This CDR3 is 15 amino acids long. Per germline, CDR1 SGHNT and CDR2 YENEEA. Trimming removed 5 bases from V and 2 bases from J; junction bases left unmatched: 9.

This chain uses TRBV20-1 with TRBJ1-3, with 8 bases fitting TRBD1. The CDR3 loop spans 11 amino acids. V lost 6 bases, J lost 8 bases, and 3 bases stayed unmatched. The germline gives CDR1 DFQATT, CDR2 SNEGSKA (reference sequence). The CDR3: CSAMTGDTIYF. CDR3 bases: TGCAGTGCAATGACAGGGGACACCATATATTTT.

This chain uses TRBV27 with TRBJ2-7; D remains ambiguous. The germline V gene has CDR1 MNHEY and CDR2 SMNVEV (reference sequence). V gave up 3 bases and J gave up 4 bases, with 13 bases separating them. The CDR3 sequence is 14 residues long. CDR3 in amino acids: CASSLGNGEYEQYF. CDR3 in DNA: TGTGCCAGCAGTTTGGGTAACGGAGAATACGAGCAGTACTTC.

V and J are TRBV4-3 and TRBJ2-1; possibly TRBD2 for D (5 bases). Germline assignment: CDR1 LGHNA and CDR2 YSLEER. CDR3 length equals 15 residues. Trimming pared 2 bases from V and 5 bases from J, leaving 13 bases between. The CDR3 bases are TGCGCCAGCAGCCAATCGACTACCACCCACAATGAGCAGTTCTTC. Its translation is CASSQSTTTHNEQFF.

V usage is TRBV19 and J usage is TRBJ2-7, with D possibly being TRBD2 (5 bases). V lost 5 bases to trimming and J lost 4 bases, with 27 bases between them. The germline V gene encodes CDR1 LNHDA and CDR2 SQIVND (reference sequence). The CDR3 covers 18 residues. The CDR3 DNA sequence: TGTGCCAGTAGTCCATACCCCAACCGGGCCTCAGGCGGGTACGAGCAGTACTTC. It yields the protein CASSPYPNRASGGYEQYF.

The chain has TRBV30 and TRBJ2-1; 11 bases align to TRBD2. This CDR3 is 18 amino acids long. The germline V gene encodes CDR1 GTSNPN and CDR2 SVGIG (reference sequence). With V trimmed by 0 bases and J by 0 bases, 7 bases remained unmatched. The CDR3 coding sequence is TGTGCCTGGAGTGTAGTAGCGGGAGGGCCACGCTCCTACAATGAGCAGTTCTTC. Protein sequence: CAWSVVAGGPRSYNEQFF. Drawing the rest from reference TRBV30 and TRBJ2-1, the complete variable domain is SQTIHQWPATLVQPVGSPLSLECTVEGTSNPNLYWYRQAAGRGLQLLFYSVGIGQISSEVPQNLSASRPQDRQFILSSKKLLLSDSGFYLCAWSVVAGGPRSYNEQFFGPGTRLTVL.

The gene calls are TRBV5-4 and TRBJ2-5; the D gene is possibly TRBD2 (5 bases). Trimming removed 0 bases from V and 4 bases from J, with 16 bases in between. This CDR3 has 16 amino acids. Looked up from germline, CDR1 is SGHNT and CDR2 is YYREEE (reference sequence). The chain's CDR3 is CASSLAVRGKGETQYF. Written as DNA, the CDR3 is TGTGCCAGCAGCTTGGCAGTTCGGGGTAAGGGAGAGACCCAGTACTTC. Using reference TRBV5-4 and TRBJ2-5 for the parts outside the CDR3, the full variable domain is ETGVTQSPTHLIKTRGQQVTLRCSSQSGHNTVSWYQQALGQGPQFIFQYYREEENGRGNFPPRFSGLQFPNYSSELNVNALELDDSALYLCASSLAVRGKGETQYFGPGTRLLVL.

The chain recombines TRBV5-1 with TRBJ2-2; 10 bases agree with TRBD2. With 2 bases clipped from V and 2 bases from J, the junction kept 9 bases outside the gene matches. This CDR3 spans 18 amino acids. Looked up from germline, CDR1 is SGHRS and CDR2 is YFSETQ. In nucleotides, the CDR3 is TGCGCCAGCAGCTTAAATCCAGCGGGAGGGCCAAACACCGGGGAGCTGTTTTTT. This translates into CASSLNPAGGPNTGELFF. The full variable domain, completed using reference TRBV5-1 and TRBJ2-2, is KAGVTQTPRYLIKTRGQQVTLSCSPISGHRSVSWYQQTPGQGLQFLFEYFSETQRNKGNFPGRFSGRQFSNSRSEMNVSTLELGDSALYLCASSLNPAGGPNTGELFFGEGSRLTVL.

The gene calls are TRBV18 and TRBJ2-3, with TRBD1 matching 7 bases. J was trimmed by 1 base and V by 10 bases; bases with no gene match: 8. Germline V gene lookup returns CDR1 KGHSH and CDR2 LQKENI. The CDR3 has 14 residues. For the CDR3, the DNA is TGTGCCACCCAATTCCAGGGGGGCACAGATACGCAGTATTTT. This translates into CATQFQGGTDTQYF.

The V call is TRBV6-4, the J call TRBJ2-5, with 12 bases that match TRBD1. The length of the CDR3 is 16 residues. V lost 5 bases, J lost 4 bases, and 8 bases stayed unmatched. Germline V CDR1 and CDR2: MRHNA, SNTAGT. DNA for the CDR3: TGTGCCAGCAGTTATCCGGGACAGGGGGCAGGAGAGACCCAGTACTTC. Translating gives CASSYPGQGAGETQYF.

The rearrangement joins TRBV6-2 or TRBV6-3 to TRBJ2-7; D unresolved. The CDR3 has 15 amino acids. Trimming left V 0 bases short and J 2 bases short, with 11 bases between. Per germline, CDR1 MNHEY and CDR2 SVGEGT. The CDR3 region is CASSYSPRLAYEQYF. The CDR3, as DNA: TGTGCCAGCAGTTACTCACCCAGGTTGGCCTACGAGCAGTACTTC.

This rearrangement joins TRBV11-2 to TRBJ2-1; tentatively, D is TRBD1 (6 bases). V lost 5 bases and J lost 9, with 11 bases in between. Germline loops: CDR1 SGHAT, CDR2 FQNNGV. The CDR3 is made up of 12 amino acids. The CDR3 reads CASSPPRGEQFF. In DNA form, the CDR3 reads TGTGCCAGCAGCCCTCCCAGGGGTGAGCAGTTCTTC. Using reference TRBV11-2 and TRBJ2-1 for the parts outside the CDR3, the full variable domain is EAGVAQSPRYKIIEKRQSVAFWCNPISGHATLYWYQQILGQGPKLLIQFQNNGVVDDSQLPKDRFSAERLKGVDSTLKIQPAKLEDSAVYLCASSPPRGEQFFGPGTRLTVL.

The V gene is TRBV10-1, the J gene TRBJ2-1, with 8 positions matching TRBD1. Losses at the gene ends were 6 bases for V and 3 bases for J; bases not matched to a gene: 7. This CDR3 is 15 amino acids long. CDR1 is WNHNN, CDR2 SYGVQD, per germline (reference sequence). This CDR3 reads CASRMTGAFYNEQFF. In nucleotides, the CDR3 is TGCGCCAGCAGGATGACAGGGGCGTTCTACAATGAGCAGTTCTTC.

In DNA, the CDR3 is TGTGCCAGCAGCCACGCCGGTAGCGGCGAGCAGTACTTC. It codes for CASSHAGSGEQYF. This chain uses TRBV14 with TRBJ2-7; perhaps TRBD2 as D (6 bases). From germline, CDR1 is SGHDN and CDR2 FVKESK. Between the trimmed V and J ends, which lost 3 bases and 6 bases, there was a span of 12 bases. The CDR3 runs 13 residues.